This entry concerns a single TCR beta chain. The authors sequenced TCR beta from blood CD8+ and CD4+ T cells. Stable or active relapsing-remitting multiple sclerosis, untreated and meeting revised McDonald criteria, defined the controls. CD8+ and CD4+ T cells were negatively isolated; TEMRA cells were FACS-enriched. With 8 bases clipped from V and 4 bases from J, the junction kept 14 bases outside the gene matches. This CDR3 comprises 16 residues. Looked up from germline, CDR1 is MGHRA and CDR2 is YSYEKL. The data were taken from a study of CD8 T cells in Susac syndrome. Random hexamers were used to reverse transcribe an amount of roughly 0.45 to 1 ug RNA. With immunoSEQ multiplex PCR, TCR beta CDR3 was amplified across 54 Vbeta and 13 Jbeta. TCRdb used MiXCR to reprocess the immunoSEQ multiplex PCR reads, holding one entry per CDR3 protein. Of about 150,000 distinct CDR3 sequences listed, just under 95% are singletons.

The clonotype was recovered from a human donor with multiple sclerosis. The sequenced sample consisted of CD8+ T cells from PBMCs. The J gene is TRBJ2-5, the V gene TRBV4-1, with 9 bases lining up with TRBD2. The CDR3 protein is CASSPGSGGLSETQYF. CDR3 in DNA: TGCGCCAGCTCCCCAGGTAGCGGGGGTCTTTCAGAGACCCAGTACTTC.